The following is a T cell receptor (beta chain) sequence with its context. V was pared by 2 bases and J by 9 bases, with 6 bases between. The V gene's germline CDR1 is SGHRS and CDR2 YFSETQ. The CDR3 sequence is 11 residues long. This specimen comes from a study of Ad26.COV2.S vaccination and SARS-CoV-2 variants. Study-level background: Participants got Ad26.COV2.S intramuscularly, once or twice 56 days apart.

Profiling relied on immunoSEQ multiplex PCR, and the TCRdb table lists in-frame clones only, not all of them. The sample carries some 460,000 clones, about nine tenths recorded once. Treatment meaning: 19 received Ad26.COV2.S at low or high dose, single or two shots; about 5 received placebo; per-sample allocation not given. It was on day 63 after the first vaccine or placebo injection that samples were taken. An adult aged 18-55 years in Boston served as the donor. Its platform was an Ad26 vector, and its expressed antigen was Wuhan-strain SARS-CoV-2 spike. The specimen comprised peripheral blood, sampled in a trial of Ad26.COV2.S vaccine versus placebo. This TCR was sampled from a person between 18 and 60 years old who received the Ad26.COV2.S COVID-19 vaccine or a placebo. V usage is TRBV5-1 and J usage is TRBJ2-1; TRBD1 is a possible D gene (5 bases). The CDR3 is CASSLDSEQFF. The CDR3 coding sequence is TGCGCCAGCAGCTTAGACAGTGAGCAGTTCTTC.